The 21 T cell receptor beta chains presented below share a single source sample, sequenced in a study of blood T cell repertoires in COVID-19. TCRdb's table, derived via immunoSEQ multiplex PCR, lists solely in-frame clones and lacks some. The sample holds some 200,000 clones, roughly nine tenths seen once. What was sequenced was peripheral blood. These receptors originate from a woman in her 50s with acute or convalescent COVID-19.

The chain combines TRBV7-2 with TRBJ2-7, with 7 bases lining up with TRBD1. Germline V gene sequence: CDR1 SGHTA, CDR2 FQGNSA. This CDR3 is 14 amino acids long. J gave up 6 bases and V 4 bases, and 9 bases lay outside the gene matches. CDR3 sequence: CASSWGQRRAEQYF. CDR3 sequence (DNA): TGTGCCAGCAGCTGGGGACAGCGCCGGGCCGAGCAGTACTTC.

This clone was seen a handful of times. The V and J genes are TRBV12-3 or TRBV12-4 and TRBJ1-3; TRBD1 agrees at 7 bases. This CDR3 comprises 13 residues. J gave up 2 bases and V 5 bases, and 0 bases lay outside the gene matches. CDR3 amino acids: CASSGTAGNTIYF. In DNA form, the CDR3 reads TGTGCCAGCAGTGGGACAGCTGGAAACACCATATATTTT.

The chain recombines TRBV9 with TRBJ2-1; TRBD2 matches 9 bases. The CDR3 sequence is 16 residues long. Germline-derived CDR1 and CDR2 are SGDLS and YYNGEE. V lost 4 bases and J lost 2; bases outside the gene matches: 7. The CDR3 sequence: CASSPRTSATYNEQFF. The CDR3 nucleotides are TGTGCCAGCAGCCCCAGGACTAGCGCCACCTACAATGAGCAGTTCTTC.

DNA of the CDR3: TGTGCCAGCAGCTTAGTCGGGACAGGCAATCAGCCCCAGCATTTT. Its translation: CASSLVGTGNQPQHF. This sequence joins TRBV6-2 or TRBV6-3 and TRBJ1-5; 7 bases match TRBD1. The CDR3 is made up of 15 amino acids. V gave up 6 bases and J gave up 2 bases; unmatched junction bases: 7. The germline V gene has CDR1 MNHEY and CDR2 SVGEGT.

This clone showed up just once. V is TRBV28 and J is TRBJ2-2; a weak D match, TRBD1 (5 bases). V was clipped by 3 bases and J by 6 bases, with 14 bases between them. This CDR3 comprises 15 residues. From germline, CDR1 is MDHEN and CDR2 SYDVKM. The CDR3 region has the DNA TGTGCCAGCAGTTTCGGCAGGGCGCGGTCCGGGGAGCTGTTTTTT. Translating gives CASSFGRARSGELFF.

The CDR3 loop is CASSAQGARGNEKLFF. The CDR3 DNA reads TGTGCCAGCAGCGCACAGGGGGCGCGGGGGAATGAAAAACTGTTTTTT. The rearrangement joins TRBV7-9 to TRBJ1-4; TRBD1 matches 9 bases. This CDR3 is 16 amino acids long. CDR1 and CDR2 from the germline V gene are SEHNR and FQNEAQ (reference sequence). V lost 5 bases, J lost 5 bases, and 9 bases stayed unmatched.

The V and J genes are TRBV5-1 and TRBJ2-3; 14 positions agree with TRBD2. This CDR3 is built from 17 residues. Germline V lookup: CDR1 SGHRS, CDR2 YFSETQ. V dropped 0 bases and J dropped 1; count of bases not matched to a gene: 1. Here the CDR3 reads CASSLGGLAGGTDTQYF. The CDR3 DNA is TGCGCCAGCAGCTTGGGGGGACTAGCGGGGGGCACAGATACGCAGTATTTT.

There are a few counts of this clone. J is TRBJ1-4 and V is TRBV11-2, with D unclear. CDR3 length equals 15 residues. The germline V gene encodes CDR1 SGHAT and CDR2 FQNNGV. The germline V and J ends were trimmed by 3 bases and 8 bases, with 16 bases remaining between them. The CDR3 sequence is CASSFYPEEGEKLFF. The CDR3 coding sequence is TGTGCCAGCAGCTTTTATCCGGAAGAGGGAGAAAAACTGTTTTTT.

This clone has only one observation. This chain uses TRBV6-1 with TRBJ2-1; D is ambiguous. The ends were cut back, 2 bases at V and 1 base at J, with 12 bases in the middle. The CDR3 is 16 residues long. CDR1 and CDR2 from the germline V gene are MNHNS and SASEGT. The CDR3 coding sequence is TGTGCCAGCAGTGAATCGTACAGCCCTTCCTACAATGAGCAGTTCTTC. Translated, it gives CASSESYSPSYNEQFF.

This chain links TRBV15 with TRBJ2-3; TRBD2 matches 12 bases. After removal of 1 base from V and 5 bases from J, the junction contained 10 bases not matched to a gene. From germline, CDR1 is LNHNV and CDR2 YYDKDF (reference sequence). The CDR3 extends over 18 amino acids. This CDR3 is CATSRAPPGTSGRDTQYF. DNA for the CDR3: TGTGCCACCAGCAGAGCCCCTCCCGGGACTAGCGGGCGAGATACGCAGTATTTT. Drawing the rest from reference TRBV15 and TRBJ2-3, the complete variable domain is DAMVIQNPRYQVTQFGKPVTLSCSQTLNHNVMYWYQQKSSQAPKLLFHYYDKDFNNEADTPDNFQSRRPNTSFCFLDIRSPGLGDTAMYLCATSRAPPGTSGRDTQYFGPGTRLTVL.

The sample holds one count of this clone. The chain couples TRBV7-9 to TRBJ2-1, with 8 bases aligning to TRBD2. The germline CDR1 and CDR2 sequences are SEHNR and FQNEAQ (reference sequence). The trim removed 2 bases at V and 7 bases at J, leaving 7 bases unmatched. The CDR3 sequence is 15 residues long. CDR3 sequence reads: CASSLLRLAMNEQFF. The CDR3 DNA reads TGTGCCAGCAGCTTACTAAGACTAGCGATGAATGAGCAGTTCTTC.

The chain has TRBV10-3 and TRBJ1-2, with 7 bases lining up with TRBD1. The J segment lost 4 bases and the V segment lost 0 bases, leaving 5 bases of the junction unmatched. Germline CDR1 ENHRY, CDR2 SYGVKD. The CDR3 has 15 residues. For the CDR3, the DNA is TGTGCCATCAGTGAGTCCCCGGGACAGTCCTATGGCTACACCTTC. This gives the protein CAISESPGQSYGYTF.

This chain joins TRBV27 and TRBJ1-6; 7 bases line up with TRBD1. V was clipped by 5 bases and J by 5 bases; unmatched bases: 6. Germline lookup yields CDR1 MNHEY and CDR2 SMNVEV (reference sequence). This CDR3 is 15 amino acids long. In DNA, the CDR3 is TGTGCCAGCAGTCCCCAGGGGACAGATAATTCACCCCTCCACTTT. Its protein product is CASSPQGTDNSPLHF.

This sequence joins TRBV9 and TRBJ2-3; 10 bases agree with TRBD1. Germline CDR1 and CDR2: SGDLS and YYNGEE. With V trimmed by 4 bases and J by 1 base, 3 bases remained unmatched. The CDR3 consists of 15 residues. CDR3 sequence: CASSPGQGRTDTQYF. In nucleotides, the CDR3 is TGTGCCAGCAGCCCGGGACAGGGGCGCACAGATACGCAGTATTTT. The full variable domain, rest sourced from reference TRBV9 and TRBJ2-3, is DSGVTQTPKHLITATGQRVTLRCSPRSGDLSVYWYQQSLDQGLQFLIQYYNGEERAKGNILERFSAQQFPDLHSELNLSSLELGDSALYFCASSPGQGRTDTQYFGPGTRLTVL.

The J gene is TRBJ2-3, the V gene TRBV5-5; D might be TRBD1 (5 bases). There are 14 residues in the CDR3. Trimming removed 7 bases at V and 4 bases at J, with 16 bases between. Germline V lookup: CDR1 SGHKS, CDR2 YYEKEE (reference sequence). The CDR3 loop reads CASSPAGHADTQYF. In DNA form, the CDR3 reads TGTGCCAGCTCCCCGGCAGGGCACGCAGATACGCAGTATTTT.

The chain recombines TRBV11-2 with TRBJ2-3; D gene unclear. Between the trimmed V and J ends, which lost 2 bases and 6 bases, there was a span of 6 bases. Germline V CDR1 and CDR2: SGHAT, FQNNGV. The CDR3 covers 12 residues. CDR3 sequence (DNA): TGTGCCAGCAGCTTACTAGTGGATACGCAGTATTTT. It specifies CASSLLVDTQYF.

J is TRBJ2-5 and V is TRBV7-9; maybe TRBD2 (5 bases). Per germline, CDR1 SEHNR and CDR2 FQNEAQ (reference sequence). Trimming cost V 5 bases and J 2 bases, with 12 bases left between them. This CDR3 is 14 amino acids long. For the CDR3, the DNA is TGTGCCAGCAGCAAACTAGGAGGTCAAGAGACCCAGTACTTC. Its translation: CASSKLGGQETQYF.

V usage is TRBV10-1 and J usage is TRBJ1-1; D possibly corresponds to TRBD1 (5 bases). V lost 0 bases to trimming and J lost 4 bases, with 6 bases between them. The CDR3 totals 13 residues. Germline CDR1 reads WNHNN; CDR2 reads SYGVQD (reference sequence). The CDR3 loop reads CASSESGGTEAFF. As DNA, the CDR3 is TGCGCCAGCAGTGAGTCCGGGGGCACTGAAGCTTTCTTT.

V and J are TRBV7-9 and TRBJ2-5; TRBD2 might be the D (5 bases). This CDR3 is built from 15 residues. Germline-derived CDR1 and CDR2 are SEHNR and FQNEAQ (reference sequence). Trimming removed 1 base from V and 5 bases from J, with 14 bases in between. Here the CDR3 reads CASSLEFMTGETQYF. The CDR3 nucleotides read TGTGCCAGCAGCTTAGAGTTTATGACGGGGGAGACCCAGTACTTC.

This rearrangement joins TRBV10-2 to TRBJ2-5; a possible D gene is TRBD2 (7 bases). CDR1 and CDR2 (germline): WSHSY, SAAADI. The CDR3 length is 12 residues. V was cut by 9 bases and J by 6 bases, with 14 bases left in between. As DNA, the CDR3 is TGCGCCAGTGGGGGGGCTCGGAAGACCCAGTACTTC. Translation: CASGGARKTQYF.

This clone was seen a handful of times. Other DNA sequences within the sample encode an identical CDR3. The DNA for the CDR3 is TGTGCCAGCTCGCAGGGGGCTGACTATGGCTACACCTTC. This gives the protein CASSQGADYGYTF. The rearrangement links TRBV18 to TRBJ1-2; TRBD1 aligns across 8 bases. The trim removed 6 bases at V and 3 bases at J, leaving 3 bases unmatched. From germline, CDR1 is KGHSH and CDR2 LQKENI. The CDR3 is 13 amino acids.